One sample yielded the 2 T cell receptor beta chains listed below, sequenced in a study of cytomegalovirus exposure and HLA in healthy donors. The PCR contained 60 Vbeta and 13 Jbeta primers. Sequencing used immunoSEQ multiplex PCR; TCRdb keeps in-frame clones, though not all of them. This table holds over 35,000 clones, approximately 70% found once. The sample taken for sequencing was PBMCs. The receptor source for this set is a middle-aged man in good health and CMV-seronegative.

Turning to this clone: Relative to the germline gene, one junction end is altered; a read error may explain this. This specimen includes other DNA sequences encoding the same CDR3. The rearrangement joins TRBV29-1 to TRBJ2-5, with 10 bases lining up with TRBD1. This CDR3 contains 14 residues. In germline, CDR1 is SQVTM, CDR2 ANQGSEA. For the CDR3, the DNA is TGTAGCGTAGGAACCGACAGGGGGCTAGAGACCCAGTACTTC. Translating it yields CSVGTDRGLETQYF.

The rearrangement uses TRBV29-1 and TRBJ2-1; D perhaps matches TRBD2 (5 bases). Germline loops: CDR1 SQVTM, CDR2 ANQGSEA. CDR3 length: 12 residues. The V and J ends lost 7 bases and 6 bases respectively, with 13 bases between them. CDR3 loop: CSADYPSNEQFF. The DNA of the CDR3 is TGCAGCGCTGACTATCCATCCAATGAGCAGTTCTTC.